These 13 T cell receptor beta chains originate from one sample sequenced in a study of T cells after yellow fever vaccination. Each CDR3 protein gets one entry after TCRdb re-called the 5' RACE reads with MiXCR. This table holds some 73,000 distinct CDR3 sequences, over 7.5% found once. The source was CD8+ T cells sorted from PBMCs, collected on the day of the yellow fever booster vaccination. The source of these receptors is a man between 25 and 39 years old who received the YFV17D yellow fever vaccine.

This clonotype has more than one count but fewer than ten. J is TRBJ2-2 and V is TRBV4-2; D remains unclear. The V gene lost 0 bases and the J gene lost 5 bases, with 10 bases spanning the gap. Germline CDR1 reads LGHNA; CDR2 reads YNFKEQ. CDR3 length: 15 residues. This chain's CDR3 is CASSQDYTWTGELFF. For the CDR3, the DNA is TGTGCCAGCAGCCAAGATTACACCTGGACCGGGGAGCTGTTTTTT.

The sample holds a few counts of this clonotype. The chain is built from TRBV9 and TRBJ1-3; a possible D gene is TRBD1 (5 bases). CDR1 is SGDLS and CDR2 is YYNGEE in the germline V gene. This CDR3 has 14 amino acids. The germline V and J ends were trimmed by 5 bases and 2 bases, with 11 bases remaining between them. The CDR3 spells CASSKTDPGNTIYF. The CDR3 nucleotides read TGTGCCAGCAGTAAGACAGATCCTGGAAACACCATATATTTT.

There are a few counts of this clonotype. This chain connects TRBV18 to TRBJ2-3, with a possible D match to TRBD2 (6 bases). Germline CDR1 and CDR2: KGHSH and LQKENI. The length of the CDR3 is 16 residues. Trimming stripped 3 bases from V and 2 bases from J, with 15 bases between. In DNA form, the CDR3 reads TGTGCCAGCTCACCTGGCCCGGGACTTTACACAGATACGCAGTATTTT. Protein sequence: CASSPGPGLYTDTQYF. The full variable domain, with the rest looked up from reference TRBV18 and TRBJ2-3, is NAGVMQNPRHLVRRRGQEARLRCSPMKGHSHVYWYRQLPEEGLKFMVYLQKENIIDESGMPKERFSAEFPKEGPSILRIQQVVRGDSAAYFCASSPGPGLYTDTQYFGPGTRLTVL.

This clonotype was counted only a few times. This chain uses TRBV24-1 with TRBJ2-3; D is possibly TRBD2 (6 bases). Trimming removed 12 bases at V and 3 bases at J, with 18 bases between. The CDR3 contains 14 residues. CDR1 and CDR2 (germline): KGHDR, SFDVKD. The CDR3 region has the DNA TGTGCCCCTAGGCTAGCGCGGTGGACAGATACGCAGTATTTT. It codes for CAPRLARWTDTQYF.

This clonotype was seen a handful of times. CDR3 sequence (DNA): TGTGCCAGCAGCGCTCCCGGGCCATATCTACCTTATGATTCCTACGAGCAGTACTTC. The encoded protein is CASSAPGPYLPYDSYEQYF. The gene calls are TRBV21-1 and TRBJ2-7; the D call of TRBD1 is as the table states it, not checked on the DNA. TRBV21-1 is marked as a pseudogene. There are 19 residues in the CDR3.

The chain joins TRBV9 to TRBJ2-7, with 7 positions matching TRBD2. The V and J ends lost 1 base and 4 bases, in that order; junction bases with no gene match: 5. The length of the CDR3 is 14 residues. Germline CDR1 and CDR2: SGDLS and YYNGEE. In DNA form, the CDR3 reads TGTGCCAGCAGCGTAAGCGGGGATGGGTACGAGCAGTACTTC. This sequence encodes CASSVSGDGYEQYF.

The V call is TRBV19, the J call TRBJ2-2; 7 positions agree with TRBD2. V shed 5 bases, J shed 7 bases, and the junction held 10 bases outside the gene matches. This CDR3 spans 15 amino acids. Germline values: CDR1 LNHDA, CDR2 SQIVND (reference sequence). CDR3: CASSYRDYRGGELFF. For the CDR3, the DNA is TGTGCCAGTAGTTATCGGGACTACCGGGGCGGGGAGCTGTTTTTT.

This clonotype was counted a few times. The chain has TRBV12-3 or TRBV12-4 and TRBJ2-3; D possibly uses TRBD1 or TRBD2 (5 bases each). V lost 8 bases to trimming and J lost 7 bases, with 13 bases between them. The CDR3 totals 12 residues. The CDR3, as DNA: TGTGCCAGCGGTGGGACGCAAAATACGCAGTATTTT. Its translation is CASGGTQNTQYF.

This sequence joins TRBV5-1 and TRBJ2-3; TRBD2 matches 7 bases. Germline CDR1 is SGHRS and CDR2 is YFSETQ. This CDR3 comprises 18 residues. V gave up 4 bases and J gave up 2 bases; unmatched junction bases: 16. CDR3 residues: CASSALGGSGRITDTQYF. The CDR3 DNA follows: TGCGCCAGCAGCGCCCTCGGGGGTAGCGGGCGAATCACAGATACGCAGTATTTT.

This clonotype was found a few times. CDR3 protein: CASGVQGVGTEAFF. In nucleotides, the CDR3 is TGTGCCAGCGGTGTCCAGGGGGTGGGCACTGAAGCTTTCTTT. The V gene is TRBV27, the J gene TRBJ1-1, with 7 nucleotides matching TRBD1. Unmatched junction bases numbered 10, after V lost 8 bases and J lost 4 bases. Germline values: CDR1 MNHEY, CDR2 SMNVEV (reference sequence). This CDR3 is 14 amino acids long.

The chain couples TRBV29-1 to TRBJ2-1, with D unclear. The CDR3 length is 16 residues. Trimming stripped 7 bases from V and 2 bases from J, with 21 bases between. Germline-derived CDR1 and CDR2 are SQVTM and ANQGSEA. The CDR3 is CSALGSGKMTYNEQFF. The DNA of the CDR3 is TGCAGCGCCTTGGGATCGGGCAAAATGACCTACAATGAGCAGTTCTTC.

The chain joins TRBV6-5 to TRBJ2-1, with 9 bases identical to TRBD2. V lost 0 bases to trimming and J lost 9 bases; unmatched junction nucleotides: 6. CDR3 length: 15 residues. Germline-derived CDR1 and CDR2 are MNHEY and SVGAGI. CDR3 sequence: CASSYSASGTGEQFF. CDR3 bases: TGTGCCAGCAGTTACTCGGCTAGCGGGACGGGTGAGCAGTTCTTC.

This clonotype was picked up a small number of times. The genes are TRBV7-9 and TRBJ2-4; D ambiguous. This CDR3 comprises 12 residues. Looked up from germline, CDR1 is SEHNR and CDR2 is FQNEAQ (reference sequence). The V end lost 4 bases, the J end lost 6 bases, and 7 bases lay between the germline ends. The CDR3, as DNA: TGTGCCAGCAGCTCCATCACAAACATTCAGTACTTC. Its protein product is CASSSITNIQYF.